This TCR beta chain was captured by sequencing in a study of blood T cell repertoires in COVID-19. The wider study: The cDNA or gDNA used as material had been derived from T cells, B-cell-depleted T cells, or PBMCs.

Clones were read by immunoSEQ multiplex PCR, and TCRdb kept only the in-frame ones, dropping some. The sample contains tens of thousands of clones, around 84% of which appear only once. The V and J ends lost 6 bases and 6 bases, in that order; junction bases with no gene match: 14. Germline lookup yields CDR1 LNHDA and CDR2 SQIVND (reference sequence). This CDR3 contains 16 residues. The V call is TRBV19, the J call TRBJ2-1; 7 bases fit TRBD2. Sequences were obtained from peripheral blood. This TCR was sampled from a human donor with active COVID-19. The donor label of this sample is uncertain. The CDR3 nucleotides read TGTGCCAGTAGCGTTACCCCTCTGGGGAGGGGCAATGAGCAGTTCTTC. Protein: CASSVTPLGRGNEQFF.